This T cell receptor (beta chain) appears in the sequencing data of a study of blood T cells in healthy people across ages. This clonotype was found a few times. This may be a read error: a much more frequent sequence differs by one nucleotide. Through a sample-barcoded 5' primer and a J-beta primer mix, a second PCR was run for about 6 to 12 cycles. TCRdb analysed the 5' RACE reads with MiXCR anew, one entry per CDR3 protein. This sample has 1.5 million to 2 million distinct CDR3 sequences, with about 28% found just once. Germline CDR1 and CDR2: SGDLS and YYNGEE. This CDR3 spans 19 amino acids. V lost 2 bases and J 0 bases, leaving 18 bases between the germline ends.

The TCR sequence derives from a woman in her thirties in good health. The J gene is TRBJ2-6, the V gene TRBV9; D is perhaps TRBD1 (7 bases). Sample: blood. The CDR3 DNA is TGTGCCAGCAGCGTCCAGTCGGCAGGGGGACTCTCTGGGGCCAACGTCCTGACTTTC. This codes for CASSVQSAGGLSGANVLTF.